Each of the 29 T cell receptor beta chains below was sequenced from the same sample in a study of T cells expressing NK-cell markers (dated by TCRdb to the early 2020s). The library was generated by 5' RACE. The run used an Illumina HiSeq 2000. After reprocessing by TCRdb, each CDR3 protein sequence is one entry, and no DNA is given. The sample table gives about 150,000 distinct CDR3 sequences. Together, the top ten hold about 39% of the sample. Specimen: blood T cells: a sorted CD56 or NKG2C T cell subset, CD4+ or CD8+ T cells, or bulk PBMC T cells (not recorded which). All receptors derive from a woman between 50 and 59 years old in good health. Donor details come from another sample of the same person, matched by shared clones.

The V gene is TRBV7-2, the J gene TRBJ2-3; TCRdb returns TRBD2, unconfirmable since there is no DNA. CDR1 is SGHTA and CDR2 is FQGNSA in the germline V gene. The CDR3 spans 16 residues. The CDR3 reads CASSLVAGGPGDTQYF.

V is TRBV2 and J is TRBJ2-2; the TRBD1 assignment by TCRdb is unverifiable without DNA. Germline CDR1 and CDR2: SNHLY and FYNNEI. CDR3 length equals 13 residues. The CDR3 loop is CATDRASAGELFF.

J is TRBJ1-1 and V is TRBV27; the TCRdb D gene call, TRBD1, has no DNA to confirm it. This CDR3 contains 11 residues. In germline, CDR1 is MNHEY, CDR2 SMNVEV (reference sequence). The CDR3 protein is CASSSPVEAFF.

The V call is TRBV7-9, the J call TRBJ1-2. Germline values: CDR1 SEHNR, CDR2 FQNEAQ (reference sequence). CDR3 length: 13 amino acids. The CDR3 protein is CASNSFTHYGYTF.

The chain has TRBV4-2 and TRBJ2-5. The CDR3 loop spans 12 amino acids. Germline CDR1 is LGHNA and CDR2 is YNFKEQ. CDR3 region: CASSQDKLTQYF.

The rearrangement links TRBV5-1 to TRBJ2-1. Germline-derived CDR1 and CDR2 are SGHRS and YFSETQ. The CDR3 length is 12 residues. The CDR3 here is CASSLAGREQFF.

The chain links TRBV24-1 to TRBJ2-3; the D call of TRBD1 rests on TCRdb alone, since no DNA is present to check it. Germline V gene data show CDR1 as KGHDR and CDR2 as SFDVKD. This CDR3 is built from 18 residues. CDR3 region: CATSAIGGGQETTDTQYF.

The CDR3 region is CASSSTGTSWGDTQYF. The chain employs TRBV7-9 and TRBJ2-3; TCRdb outputs TRBD2, but without DNA this stays unchecked. This CDR3 spans 16 amino acids. Germline CDR1 reads SEHNR; CDR2 reads FQNEAQ (reference sequence).

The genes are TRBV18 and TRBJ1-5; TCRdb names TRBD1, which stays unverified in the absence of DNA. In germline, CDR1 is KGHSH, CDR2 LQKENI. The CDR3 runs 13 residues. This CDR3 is CASSPLRDQPQHF.

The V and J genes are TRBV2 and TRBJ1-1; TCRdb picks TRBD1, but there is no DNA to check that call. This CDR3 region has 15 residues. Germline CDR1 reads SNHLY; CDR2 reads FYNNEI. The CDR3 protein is CASSYSRQGTSEAFF. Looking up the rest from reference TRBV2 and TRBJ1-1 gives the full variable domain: EPEVTQTPSHQVTQMGQEVILRCVPISNHLYFYWYRQILGQKVEFLVSFYNNEISEKSEIFDDQFSVERPDGSNFTLKIRSTKLEDSAMYFCASSYSRQGTSEAFFGQGTRLTVV.

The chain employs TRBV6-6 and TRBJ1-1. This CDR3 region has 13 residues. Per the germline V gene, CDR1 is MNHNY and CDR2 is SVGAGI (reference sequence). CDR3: CASSYPWDTEAFF.

CDR3 amino acids: CASSSPRTSGTDTQYF. The chain joins TRBV7-8 to TRBJ2-3; the D call from TCRdb, TRBD2, cannot be confirmed without DNA. Germline assignment: CDR1 SGHVS and CDR2 FQNEAQ. CDR3 length equals 16 residues.

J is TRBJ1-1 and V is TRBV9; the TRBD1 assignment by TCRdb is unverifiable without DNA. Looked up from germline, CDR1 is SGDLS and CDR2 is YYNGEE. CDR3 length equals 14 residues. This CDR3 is CASSPGQGGTEAFF. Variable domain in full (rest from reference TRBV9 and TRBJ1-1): DSGVTQTPKHLITATGQRVTLRCSPRSGDLSVYWYQQSLDQGLQFLIQYYNGEERAKGNILERFSAQQFPDLHSELNLSSLELGDSALYFCASSPGQGGTEAFFGQGTRLTVV.

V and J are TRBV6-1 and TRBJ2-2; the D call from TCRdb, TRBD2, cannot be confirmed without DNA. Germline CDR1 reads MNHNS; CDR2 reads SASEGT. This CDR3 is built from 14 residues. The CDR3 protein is CARETSELTGELFF.

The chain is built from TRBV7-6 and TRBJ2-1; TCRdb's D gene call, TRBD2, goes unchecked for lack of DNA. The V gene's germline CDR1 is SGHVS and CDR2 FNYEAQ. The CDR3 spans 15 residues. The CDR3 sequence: CASSLLAGGRNEQFF.

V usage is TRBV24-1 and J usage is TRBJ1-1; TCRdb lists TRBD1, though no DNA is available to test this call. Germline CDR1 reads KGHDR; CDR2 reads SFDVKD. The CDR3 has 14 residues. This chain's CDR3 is CATSDLGADGEAFF.

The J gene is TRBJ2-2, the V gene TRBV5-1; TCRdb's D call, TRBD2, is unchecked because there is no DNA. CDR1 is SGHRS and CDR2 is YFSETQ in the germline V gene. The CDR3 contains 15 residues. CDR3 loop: CASSPGTSETGELFF. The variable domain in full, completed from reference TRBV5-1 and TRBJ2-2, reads KAGVTQTPRYLIKTRGQQVTLSCSPISGHRSVSWYQQTPGQGLQFLFEYFSETQRNKGNFPGRFSGRQFSNSRSEMNVSTLELGDSALYLCASSPGTSETGELFFGEGSRLTVL.

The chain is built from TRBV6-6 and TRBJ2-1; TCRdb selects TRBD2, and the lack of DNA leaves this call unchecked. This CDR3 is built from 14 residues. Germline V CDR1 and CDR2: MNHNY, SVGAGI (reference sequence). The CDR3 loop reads CASSYGGRANEQFF.

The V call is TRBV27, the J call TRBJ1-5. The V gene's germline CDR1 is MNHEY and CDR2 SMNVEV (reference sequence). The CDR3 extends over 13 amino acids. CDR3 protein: CASSLSGNQPQHF.

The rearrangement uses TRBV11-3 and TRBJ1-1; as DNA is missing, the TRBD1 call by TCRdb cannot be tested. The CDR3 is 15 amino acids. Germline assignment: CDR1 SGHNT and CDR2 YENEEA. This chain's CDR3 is CASSPRQGQGTEAFF.

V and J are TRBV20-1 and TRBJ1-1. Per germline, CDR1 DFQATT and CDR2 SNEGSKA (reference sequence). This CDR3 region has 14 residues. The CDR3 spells CSATSTVRYTEAFF.

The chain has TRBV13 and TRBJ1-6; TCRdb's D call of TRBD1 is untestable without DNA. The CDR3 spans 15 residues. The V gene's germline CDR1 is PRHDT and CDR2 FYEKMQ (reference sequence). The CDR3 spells CASQDRGGRNSPLHF.

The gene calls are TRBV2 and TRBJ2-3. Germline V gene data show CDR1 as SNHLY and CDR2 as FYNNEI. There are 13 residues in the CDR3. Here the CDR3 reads CANGRWETDTQYF. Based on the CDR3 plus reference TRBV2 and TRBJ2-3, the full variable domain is EPEVTQTPSHQVTQMGQEVILRCVPISNHLYFYWYRQILGQKVEFLVSFYNNEISEKSEIFDDQFSVERPDGSNFTLKIRSTKLEDSAMYFCANGRWETDTQYFGPGTRLTVL.

The CDR3 here is CSANSGRGEETQYF. This chain joins TRBV20-1 and TRBJ2-5; as DNA is missing, the TRBD2 call by TCRdb cannot be tested. From germline, CDR1 is DFQATT and CDR2 SNEGSKA (reference sequence). This CDR3 comprises 14 residues.

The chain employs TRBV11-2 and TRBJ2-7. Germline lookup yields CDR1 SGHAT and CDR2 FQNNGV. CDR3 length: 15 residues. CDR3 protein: CASSLGPVVRDEQYF.

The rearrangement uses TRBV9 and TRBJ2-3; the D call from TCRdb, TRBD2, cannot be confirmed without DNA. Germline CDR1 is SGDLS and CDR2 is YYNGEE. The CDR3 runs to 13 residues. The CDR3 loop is CASSRGTTDTQYF.

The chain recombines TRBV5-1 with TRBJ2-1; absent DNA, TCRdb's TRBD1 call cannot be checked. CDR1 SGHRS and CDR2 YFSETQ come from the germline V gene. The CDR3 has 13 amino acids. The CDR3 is CASSRDNYNEQFF.

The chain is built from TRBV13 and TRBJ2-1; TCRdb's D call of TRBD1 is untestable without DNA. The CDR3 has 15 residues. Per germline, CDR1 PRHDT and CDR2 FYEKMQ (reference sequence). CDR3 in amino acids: CASSLAGEGVAEQFF.

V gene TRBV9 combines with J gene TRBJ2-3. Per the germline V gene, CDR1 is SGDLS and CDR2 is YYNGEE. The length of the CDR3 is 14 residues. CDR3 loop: CASSVEASTDTQYF. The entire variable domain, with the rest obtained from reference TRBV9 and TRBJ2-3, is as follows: DSGVTQTPKHLITATGQRVTLRCSPRSGDLSVYWYQQSLDQGLQFLIQYYNGEERAKGNILERFSAQQFPDLHSELNLSSLELGDSALYFCASSVEASTDTQYFGPGTRLTVL.